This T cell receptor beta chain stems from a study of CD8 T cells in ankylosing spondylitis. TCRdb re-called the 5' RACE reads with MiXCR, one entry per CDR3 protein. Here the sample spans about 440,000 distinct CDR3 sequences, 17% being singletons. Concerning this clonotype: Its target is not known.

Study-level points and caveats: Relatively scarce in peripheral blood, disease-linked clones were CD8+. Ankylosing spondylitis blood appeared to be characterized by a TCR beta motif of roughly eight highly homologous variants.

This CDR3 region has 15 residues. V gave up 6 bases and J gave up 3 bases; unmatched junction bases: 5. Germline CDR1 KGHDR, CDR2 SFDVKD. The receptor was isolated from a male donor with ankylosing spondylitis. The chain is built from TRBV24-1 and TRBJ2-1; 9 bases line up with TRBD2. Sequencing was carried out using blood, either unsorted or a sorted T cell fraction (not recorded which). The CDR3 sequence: CATSTTSGFYNEQFF. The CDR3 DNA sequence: TGTGCCACCAGTACCACTAGCGGGTTCTACAATGAGCAGTTCTTC.